The sample holds many counts of the clone carrying this TCR beta chain. The antigen remains undetermined. This entry belongs to a study of T cells in Graves' hyperthyroidism and ophthalmopathy. Study-wide results and caveats: In blood, most of the thyroid clonotypes expanded above 0.001 were also present.

Unmatched junction bases numbered 9, after V lost 3 bases and J lost 7 bases. CDR3 size: 16 residues. Germline CDR1 is WNHNN and CDR2 is SYGVQD (reference sequence). PBMCs were collected from an approximately 9.2 ml volume of fresh peripheral blood. What was amplified from RNA transcripts were TCR beta CDR3 regions. HTBI primers were used for first-round RT-PCR of the TCR CDR3. One entry per CDR3 protein, called by TCRdb with MiXCR from the multiplex PCR reads. Of roughly 580,000 distinct CDR3 sequences in the sample, 14% were seen once. Sequencing used blood. The TCR comes from a woman under 40 with Graves' hyperthyroidism that later progressed to Graves' ophthalmopathy. J is TRBJ2-1 and V is TRBV10-1, with 10 bases fitting TRBD2. CDR3 sequence reads: CASSDQLAGWYNEQFF. CDR3 coding DNA: TGCGCCAGCAGTGACCAACTAGCGGGATGGTATAATGAGCAGTTCTTC.